The 11 T cell receptor beta chains in this list originate from one sample, sequenced in a study of blood T cell repertoires in COVID-19. Some clones are missing from TCRdb's copy, which holds only in-frame ones; the method was immunoSEQ multiplex PCR. The sample lists 250,000 to 300,000 clones; approximately 90% were seen once. The sample consisted of PBMCs or T cells enriched from blood (not recorded which). The origin of the receptors is a middle-aged woman with acute COVID-19.

J is TRBJ1-1 and V is TRBV2, with D possibly matching TRBD1 (6 bases). Looked up from germline, CDR1 is SNHLY and CDR2 is FYNNEI. Trimming took 2 bases from V and 0 from J, leaving 16 bases between them. The CDR3 length is 17 residues. Here the CDR3 reads CASSEKGRQVLNTEAFF. The CDR3 region has the DNA TGTGCCAGCAGTGAAAAAGGGAGACAGGTACTGAACACTGAAGCTTTCTTT.

The gene calls are TRBV30 and TRBJ2-5; D not certain. Germline loops: CDR1 GTSNPN, CDR2 SVGIG (reference sequence). V was trimmed by 8 bases and J by 2 bases, leaving 15 bases between them. This CDR3 comprises 13 residues. The DNA of the CDR3 is TGTGCCATCAAAAAAATCAAACAAGAGACCCAGTACTTC. This encodes CAIKKIKQETQYF.

The chain couples TRBV9 to TRBJ2-7; D may be TRBD1 (6 bases). Trimming shortened V by 4 bases and J by 2 bases, and 19 bases separated the two germline ends. The CDR3 runs to 16 residues. The germline V gene has CDR1 SGDLS and CDR2 YYNGEE. The DNA of the CDR3 is TGTGCCAGCAGCCCCTCAGGCGAGGGGGTGGCCTACGAGCAGTACTTC. Protein sequence: CASSPSGEGVAYEQYF.

V is TRBV6-1 and J is TRBJ2-5; 8 nucleotides agree with TRBD1. From germline, CDR1 is MNHNS and CDR2 SASEGT. The junction had 6 bases not matched to a gene; V was cut back by 2 bases and J by 7 bases. The CDR3 loop spans 14 amino acids. The CDR3 region is CASSETDRDGTQYF. The CDR3 DNA reads TGTGCCAGCAGTGAAACGGACAGGGATGGGACCCAGTACTTC.

The CDR3 region is CASSYRTDSEAFF. The CDR3 region has the DNA TGCGCCAGCAGCTACCGGACAGACTCTGAAGCTTTCTTT. The rearrangement joins TRBV4-3 to TRBJ1-1; D possibly corresponds to TRBD1 (6 bases). The CDR3 loop spans 13 amino acids. V shed 5 bases and J shed 6 bases, with 13 bases lying between them. Germline CDR1 LGHNA, CDR2 YSLEER.

This chain connects TRBV20-1 to TRBJ1-1, with D hard to call. The CDR3 extends over 10 amino acids. V was shortened by 5 bases and J by 7 bases, with 8 bases between the two germline ends. CDR1 and CDR2 (germline): DFQATT, SNEGSKA (reference sequence). This chain's CDR3 is CSALTSEAFF. In nucleotides, the CDR3 is TGCAGTGCTTTAACTAGTGAAGCTTTCTTT.

V is TRBV11-2 and J is TRBJ2-3, with D maybe TRBD2 (6 bases). The CDR3 has 15 amino acids. V was clipped by 1 base and J by 3 bases, with 11 bases between them. Germline V gene sequence: CDR1 SGHAT, CDR2 FQNNGV. The CDR3 reads CASSLAGVMTDTQYF. CDR3 in DNA: TGTGCCAGCAGCTTAGCGGGAGTGATGACAGATACGCAGTATTTT.

The V gene is TRBV5-5, the J gene TRBJ2-7; tentatively, D is TRBD1 (5 bases). Per the germline V gene, CDR1 is SGHKS and CDR2 is YYEKEE (reference sequence). The CDR3 extends over 15 amino acids. V lost 0 bases, J lost 7 bases, and 17 bases lay in between. The CDR3 region is CASSLVLDTKFEQYF. The CDR3 DNA follows: TGTGCCAGCAGCTTGGTTCTGGACACCAAGTTTGAGCAGTACTTC.

The V and J genes are TRBV2 and TRBJ1-3; a possible D gene is TRBD1 (5 bases). The CDR3 runs to 15 residues. V lost 6 bases and J 2 bases, leaving 14 bases between the germline ends. From germline, CDR1 is SNHLY and CDR2 FYNNEI. The CDR3 here is CASRGTGVTGNTIYF. In DNA, the CDR3 is TGTGCCAGCAGGGGCACGGGGGTTACTGGAAACACCATATATTTT.

The gene calls are TRBV7-3 and TRBJ2-1; 9 bases line up with TRBD2. This CDR3 is 14 amino acids long. V shed 4 bases, J shed 9 bases, and the junction held 7 bases outside the gene matches. Looked up from germline, CDR1 is SGHTA and CDR2 is FQGTGA. The CDR3 nucleotides are TGTGCCAGCAGCTCCGGGACTAGCCCTAGTGAGCAGTTCTTC. It encodes CASSSGTSPSEQFF.

This clone has a single count. The CDR3 region has the DNA TGTGCCTGGGGGGGAGGAGCCGAGCAGTACTTC. This gives the protein CAWGGGAEQYF. This chain connects TRBV30 to TRBJ2-7; D may be TRBD2 (6 bases). The CDR3 is 11 residues long. Trimming cost V 5 bases and J 6 bases, with 11 bases left between them. CDR1 and CDR2 from the germline V gene are GTSNPN and SVGIG (reference sequence).